This record looks at one TCR beta chain sequence and its context. Its antigen is unknown. The TCRbeta library was prepared with unique molecular identifiers. TCRdb redid the calling of the PCR reads with MiXCR, one entry per CDR3 protein. The table lists approximately 650,000 distinct CDR3 sequences, around 12% of them singletons. This entry comes from a study of T-cell reconstitution after alpha-beta-depleted transplantation in children. General study findings and limits: Several hundred expanded graft clones reportedly were the source of alpha-beta T cells about two months after transplant. Counts and diversity of T cells one year after transplant came mostly from newly produced T cells.

The CDR3 is made up of 15 amino acids. In germline, CDR1 is SGHVS, CDR2 FQNEAQ. Germline trimming cut 7 bases from V and 4 bases from J; bases unmatched to any gene: 10. The rearrangement uses TRBV7-8 and TRBJ2-7; 10 bases fit TRBD1. The sample here was PBMCs, taken before TCRalphabeta/CD19-depleted stem cell transplant. The receptor comes from a girl aged 2-10 years with congenital amegakaryocytic thrombocytopenia, due to receive a stem cell transplant. CDR3 in amino acids: CASNPTRGQGYEQYF. The CDR3 DNA is TGTGCCAGCAACCCTACCAGGGGACAGGGGTACGAGCAGTACTTC. Supplemented by reference TRBV7-8 and TRBJ2-7, the full variable domain reads GAGVSQSPRYKVAKRGQDVALRCDPISGHVSLFWYQQALGQGPEFLTYFQNEAQLDKSGLPSDRFFAERPEGSVSTLKIQRTQQEDSAVYLCASNPTRGQGYEQYFGPGTRLTVT.